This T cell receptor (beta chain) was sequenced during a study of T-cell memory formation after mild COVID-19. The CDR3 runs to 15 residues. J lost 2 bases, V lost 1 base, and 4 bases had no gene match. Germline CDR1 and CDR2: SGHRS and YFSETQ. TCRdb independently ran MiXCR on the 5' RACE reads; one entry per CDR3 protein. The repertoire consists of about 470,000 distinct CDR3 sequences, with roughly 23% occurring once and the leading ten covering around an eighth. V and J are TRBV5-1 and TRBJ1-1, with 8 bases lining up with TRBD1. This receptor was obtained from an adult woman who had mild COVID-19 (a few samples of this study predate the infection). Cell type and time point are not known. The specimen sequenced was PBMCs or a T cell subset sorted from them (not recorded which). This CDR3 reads CASSLLGQDNTEAFF. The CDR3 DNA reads TGCGCCAGCAGCTTGTTGGGACAGGACAACACTGAAGCTTTCTTT.